This T cell receptor beta chain was obtained from a study of blood T cells in healthy people across ages. For the second PCR, which ran for roughly 6 to 11 cycles, a sample-barcoded 5' primer and a J-beta primer mix were used. TCRdb redid the calling of the 5' RACE reads with MiXCR, one entry per CDR3 protein. The repertoire holds fewer than 900,000 distinct CDR3 sequences, with roughly 47% as singletons. Study results and caveats: TCR beta diversity correlated strongly with naive T cell percentage. It was not possible, with unsorted PBMCs, to conclusively compare naive and antigen-experienced cells.

The CDR3 contains 17 residues. Trimming left V 3 bases short and J 1 base short, with 18 bases between. Germline CDR1 reads SEHNR; CDR2 reads FQNEAQ (reference sequence). Concerning this clonotype: Antigen unknown.

Peripheral blood samples of approximately 10 milliliters were drawn from each donor. This sequence was found in an older woman in good health. The sample consisted of blood. The V and J genes are TRBV7-9 and TRBJ1-2, with TRBD1 as a possible D gene (6 bases). The DNA of the CDR3 is TGTGCCAGCAGCTTGCTCCCTTTAGGACAGATTAACTATGGCTACACCTTC. Encoded protein: CASSLLPLGQINYGYTF.